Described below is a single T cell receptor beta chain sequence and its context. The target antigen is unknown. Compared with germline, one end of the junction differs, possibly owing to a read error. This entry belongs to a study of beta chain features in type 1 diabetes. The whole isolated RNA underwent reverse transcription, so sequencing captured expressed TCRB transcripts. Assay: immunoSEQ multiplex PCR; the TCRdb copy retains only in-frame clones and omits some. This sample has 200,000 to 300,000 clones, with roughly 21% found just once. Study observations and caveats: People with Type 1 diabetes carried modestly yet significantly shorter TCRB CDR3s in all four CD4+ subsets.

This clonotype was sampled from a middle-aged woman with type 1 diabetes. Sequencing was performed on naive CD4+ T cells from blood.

DNA for the CDR3: TGTGCTAGCAGCTCCGAGCTTCAAGAGACCCAGTACTTC. Its translation: CASSSELQETQYF. The rearrangement joins TRBV7-7 to TRBJ2-5; D call uncertain. This CDR3 has 13 amino acids. Germline-derived CDR1 and CDR2 are SSHAT and FNYEAQ (reference sequence).